This passage covers 6 T cell receptor beta chains from one sample sequenced in a study of shared clonotypes between healthy human individuals. Profiled with immunoSEQ multiplex PCR; TCRdb holds only in-frame clones, not every one. The sample lists about 660,000 clones, approximately 79% seen once, with more than 1.5% in the top ten. The sequenced sample was memory CD4+ T cells sorted from blood. Noted subset: CD45RA-negative fraction. The receptors originated from a woman aged 25-40 years in good health.

The genes are TRBV6-5 and TRBJ2-7; TRBD2 agrees at 8 bases. The CDR3 has 15 amino acids. V trimming: 6 bases; J trimming: 7 bases; junction bases outside the gene matches: 14. Per the germline V gene, CDR1 is MNHEY and CDR2 is SVGAGI. Written as DNA, the CDR3 is TGTGCCAGCAGCTCTTTAGCGGGAAGGGGGAGGGAGCAGTACTTC. It encodes CASSSLAGRGREQYF.

The chain recombines TRBV6-1 with TRBJ2-5; 9 positions agree with TRBD2. V lost 3 bases to trimming and J lost 4 bases; unmatched junction nucleotides: 9. The CDR3 contains 16 residues. Germline CDR1 reads MNHNS; CDR2 reads SASEGT. For the CDR3, the DNA is TGTGCCAGCAGTGATTCGTTAGCGGGAGCGGTAGAGACCCAGTACTTC. Its translation: CASSDSLAGAVETQYF.

The sample holds many counts of this clone. The chain couples TRBV4-1 to TRBJ1-5; a weak D match, TRBD1 (5 bases). V was clipped by 0 bases and J by 5 bases, with 8 bases between them. Germline V CDR1 and CDR2: MGHRA, YSYEKL. The CDR3 consists of 14 residues. CDR3 in DNA: TGCGCCAGCAGCCAAGAAGACAGATATCAGCCCCAGCATTTT. Protein product: CASSQEDRYQPQHF.

In its sample, this clone was seen many times. As DNA, the CDR3 is TGCGCCAGCAGCCCCCAGATAGGGACATCCTCCTACGAGCAGTACTTC. The encoded protein is CASSPQIGTSSYEQYF. This chain uses TRBV5-1 with TRBJ2-7, with D possibly being TRBD1 (6 bases). The CDR3 spans 16 residues. In germline, CDR1 is SGHRS, CDR2 YFSETQ. The germline V and J ends were trimmed by 4 bases and 0 bases, with 17 bases remaining between them.

The chain recombines TRBV28 with TRBJ2-1; 8 nucleotides align to TRBD1. Unmatched junction bases numbered 5, after V lost 3 bases and J lost 7 bases. The germline V gene has CDR1 MDHEN and CDR2 SYDVKM. This CDR3 is 14 amino acids long. As DNA, the CDR3 is TGTGCCAGCAGTTTCATCGACAGGGGTAATGAGCAGTTCTTC. It translates to CASSFIDRGNEQFF.

The V call is TRBV6-1, the J call TRBJ1-2, with no clear D. Germline values: CDR1 MNHNS, CDR2 SASEGT. The V end lost 3 bases, the J end lost 7 bases, and 15 bases lay between the germline ends. The CDR3 length is 14 residues. CDR3: CASSENPGPLGYTF. As DNA, the CDR3 is TGTGCCAGCAGTGAGAACCCCGGCCCTCTTGGCTACACCTTC.